This TCR beta chain was sequenced during a study of blood T cell repertoires in COVID-19. The CDR3 consists of 12 residues. V was trimmed by 5 bases and J by 10 bases, leaving 14 bases between them. The germline CDR1 and CDR2 sequences are SEHNR and FQNEAQ (reference sequence). Method: immunoSEQ multiplex PCR; TCRdb's copy keeps in-frame clones and lacks some. The repertoire consists of 100,000 or so clones, with about 90% occurring once and the leading ten covering over 7%. The clonotype originates from a man aged 30-40 years in a cohort sampled during active COVID-19. This sequence joins TRBV7-9 and TRBJ1-1; the D gene is possibly TRBD1 (6 bases). Sequencing was carried out using peripheral blood. The CDR3 nucleotides are TGTGCCAGCAGCACGTCAGGGGCGGGAGCTTTCTTT. Protein: CASSTSGAGAFF.